A single sample gave rise to the 12 T cell receptor beta chains below, sequenced in a study. TCRdb used MiXCR to reprocess the RT-PCR reads, holding one entry per CDR3 protein. The sample holds about 680,000 distinct CDR3 sequences, 13% to 15% seen once. Specimen: memory CD4+ T cells from blood. The receptors shown here come from a female donor in good health, serving as a healthy control.

The sample holds a few counts of this clonotype. The chain recombines TRBV20-1 with TRBJ1-2; 7 bases are shared with TRBD1. The germline V gene has CDR1 DFQATT and CDR2 SNEGSKA (reference sequence). V shed 3 bases and J 0 bases; nucleotides not matched to a gene: 7. The CDR3 totals 15 residues. CDR3 region: CSASGSTGTNYGYTF. The CDR3 DNA follows: TGCAGTGCTAGTGGTTCGACAGGGACTAACTATGGCTACACCTTC.

The V and J genes are TRBV4-1 and TRBJ1-1; TRBD1 agrees at 7 bases. Per the germline V gene, CDR1 is MGHRA and CDR2 is YSYEKL. Trimming at V came to 6 bases and at J to 6 bases, leaving 7 bases not matched to a gene. The CDR3 extends over 13 amino acids. As DNA, the CDR3 is TGCGCCAGCAGTCTTCAGGGGGGCTCTGAAGCTTTCTTT. Amino acid sequence: CASSLQGGSEAFF.

This clonotype was observed at least ten times. The chain recombines TRBV30 with TRBJ1-6, with D maybe TRBD1 (5 bases). Germline V gene sequence: CDR1 GTSNPN, CDR2 SVGIG (reference sequence). CDR3 length: 16 amino acids. Trimming pared 0 bases from V and 7 bases from J, leaving 16 bases between. In nucleotides, the CDR3 is TGTGCCTGGAGTGTAGGAGGGGCTGGGGCGAATTCACCCCTCCACTTT. Its translation: CAWSVGGAGANSPLHF.

This clonotype was seen many times. The rearrangement joins TRBV7-2 to TRBJ2-5, with D perhaps matching TRBD1 or TRBD2 (6 bases each). This CDR3 region has 15 residues. V lost 1 base, J lost 1 base, and 10 bases lay in between. CDR1 and CDR2 (germline): SGHTA, FQGNSA. The chain's CDR3 is CASSLGGAIQETQYF. The CDR3 bases are TGTGCCAGCAGCTTAGGGGGGGCGATCCAAGAGACCCAGTACTTC.

The gene calls are TRBV4-2 and TRBJ2-7; the D gene is possibly TRBD1 (5 bases). The germline V gene has CDR1 LGHNA and CDR2 YNFKEQ. The length of the CDR3 is 14 residues. The V gene lost 0 bases and the J gene lost 3 bases, with 9 bases spanning the gap. CDR3 sequence: CASSQDFTGYEQYF. In DNA, the CDR3 is TGTGCCAGCAGCCAAGATTTCACAGGCTACGAGCAGTACTTC.

The V gene is TRBV20-1, the J gene TRBJ2-5, with 8 bases identical to TRBD2. Germline V gene lookup returns CDR1 DFQATT and CDR2 SNEGSKA (reference sequence). Trimming took 3 bases from V and 1 from J; bases not matched to a gene: 4. This CDR3 is 14 amino acids long. DNA of the CDR3: TGCAGTGCTAGTGGTAGCGGGACCCAAGAGACCCAGTACTTC. Protein sequence: CSASGSGTQETQYF.

The sample holds many counts of this clonotype. The J gene is TRBJ1-1, the V gene TRBV12-3 or TRBV12-4; tentative D call: TRBD1 (6 bases). V lost 4 bases and J 3 bases, leaving 9 bases between the germline ends. This CDR3 contains 13 residues. The DNA of the CDR3 is TGTGCCAGCAGTTCGACAGGATACACTGAAGCTTTCTTT. It translates to CASSSTGYTEAFF.

This clonotype has a handful of counts. The chain joins TRBV6-5 to TRBJ2-2; D gene ambiguous. Germline lookup yields CDR1 MNHEY and CDR2 SVGAGI. V shed 7 bases and J shed 4 bases, with 22 bases lying between them. CDR3 length: 17 amino acids. The CDR3 region has the DNA TGTGCCAGCACCCCGCTTACAATATTGAGTTCCACCGGGGAGCTGTTTTTT. This translates into CASTPLTILSSTGELFF.

This clonotype was detected a few times. The CDR3 reads CASSYGTPSNEQFF. DNA for the CDR3: TGCGCCAGCAGTTACGGGACTCCCAGCAATGAGCAGTTCTTC. The chain joins TRBV5-1 to TRBJ2-1; maybe TRBD2 (6 bases). V dropped 5 bases and J dropped 6 bases, with 15 bases sitting between them. The CDR3 consists of 14 residues. Germline V gene data show CDR1 as SGHRS and CDR2 as YFSETQ.

The rearrangement links TRBV28 to TRBJ2-1; D is perhaps TRBD2 (6 bases). Between the trimmed V and J ends, which lost 3 bases and 4 bases, there was a span of 13 bases. The CDR3 totals 15 residues. CDR1 MDHEN and CDR2 SYDVKM come from the germline V gene. This CDR3 is CASSFPGVGYNEQFF. The CDR3 nucleotides read TGTGCCAGCAGTTTTCCGGGGGTGGGTTACAATGAGCAGTTCTTC.

This clonotype was seen at least ten times. The rearrangement uses TRBV20-1 and TRBJ2-5, with unresolved D. Germline V lookup: CDR1 DFQATT, CDR2 SNEGSKA (reference sequence). The V gene lost 5 bases and the J gene lost 7 bases, with 23 bases spanning the gap. The CDR3 sequence is 15 residues long. Written as DNA, the CDR3 is TGCAGTGCTCGCTCGGAGTTCGGGCGCGCGGTGACCCAGTACTTC. It codes for CSARSEFGRAVTQYF.

In this sample, this clonotype turned up many times. The rearrangement joins TRBV7-2 to TRBJ2-5, with D possibly called TRBD1 or TRBD2 (5 bases each). Germline CDR1 is SGHTA and CDR2 is FQGNSA. Deletions cut 5 bases from V and 1 base from J, with 14 bases between. The CDR3 contains 15 residues. This CDR3 reads CASSLMGEPQETQYF. The CDR3 region has the DNA TGTGCCAGCAGCCTTATGGGGGAACCCCAAGAGACCCAGTACTTC. Variable domain in full (rest from reference TRBV7-2 and TRBJ2-5): GAGVSQSPSNKVTEKGKDVELRCDPISGHTALYWYRQSLGQGLEFLIYFQGNSAPDKSGLPSDRFSAERTGGSVSTLTIQRTQQEDSAVYLCASSLMGEPQETQYFGPGTRLLVL.